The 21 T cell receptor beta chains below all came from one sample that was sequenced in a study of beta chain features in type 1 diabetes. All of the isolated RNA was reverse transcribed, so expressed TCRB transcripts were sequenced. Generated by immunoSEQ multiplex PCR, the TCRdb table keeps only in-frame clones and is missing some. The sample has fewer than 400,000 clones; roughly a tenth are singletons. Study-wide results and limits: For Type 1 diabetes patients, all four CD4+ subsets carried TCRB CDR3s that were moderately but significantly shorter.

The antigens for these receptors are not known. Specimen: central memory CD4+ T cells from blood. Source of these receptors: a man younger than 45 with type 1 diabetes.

The DNA of the CDR3 is TGTGCCAGCAGTGTTGAGGGGCAAGAAGGCTACACCTTC. Translated: CASSVEGQEGYTF. V and J are TRBV2 and TRBJ1-2; a possible D gene is TRBD1 (5 bases). The CDR3 loop spans 13 amino acids. Germline CDR1 and CDR2: SNHLY and FYNNEI. V was shortened by 4 bases and J by 8 bases, with 14 bases between the two germline ends. Variable domain in full (rest from reference TRBV2 and TRBJ1-2): EPEVTQTPSHQVTQMGQEVILRCVPISNHLYFYWYRQILGQKVEFLVSFYNNEISEKSEIFDDQFSVERPDGSNFTLKIRSTKLEDSAMYFCASSVEGQEGYTFGSGTRLTVV.

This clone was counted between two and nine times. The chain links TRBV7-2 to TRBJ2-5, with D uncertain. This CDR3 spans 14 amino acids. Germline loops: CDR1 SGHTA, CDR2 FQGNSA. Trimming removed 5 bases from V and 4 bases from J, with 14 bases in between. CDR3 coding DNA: TGTGCCAGCAGCCAGATAGCCCACAGAGAGACCCAGTACTTC. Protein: CASSQIAHRETQYF.

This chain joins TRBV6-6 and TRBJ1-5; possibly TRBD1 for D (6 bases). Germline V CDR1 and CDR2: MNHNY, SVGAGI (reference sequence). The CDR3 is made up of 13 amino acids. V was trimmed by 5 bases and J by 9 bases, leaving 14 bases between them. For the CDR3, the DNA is TGTGCCAGCAGTAAAGAAGACAGGTCGCCCCAGCATTTT. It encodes CASSKEDRSPQHF.

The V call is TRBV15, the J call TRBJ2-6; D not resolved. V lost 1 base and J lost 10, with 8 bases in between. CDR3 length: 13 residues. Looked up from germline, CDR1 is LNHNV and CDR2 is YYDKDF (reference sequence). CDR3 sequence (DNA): TGTGCCACCAGCAGAGTCTTTGGGAACGTCCTGACTTTC. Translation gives CATSRVFGNVLTF.

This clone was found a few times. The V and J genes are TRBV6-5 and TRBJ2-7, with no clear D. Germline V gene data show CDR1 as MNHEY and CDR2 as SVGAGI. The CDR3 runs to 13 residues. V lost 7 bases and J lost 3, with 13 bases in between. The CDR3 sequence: CASNPRPGYEQYF. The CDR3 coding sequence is TGTGCCAGCAACCCGCGTCCGGGCTACGAGCAGTACTTC.

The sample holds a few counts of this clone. The chain's CDR3 is CASSPGQGSQPQHF. The DNA of the CDR3 is TGTGCCAGCAGCCCGGGACAGGGAAGTCAGCCCCAGCATTTT. The chain combines TRBV9 with TRBJ1-5, with TRBD1 identical over 9 bases. V was clipped by 4 bases and J by 6 bases; unmatched bases: 5. The germline CDR1 and CDR2 sequences are SGDLS and YYNGEE. There are 14 residues in the CDR3.

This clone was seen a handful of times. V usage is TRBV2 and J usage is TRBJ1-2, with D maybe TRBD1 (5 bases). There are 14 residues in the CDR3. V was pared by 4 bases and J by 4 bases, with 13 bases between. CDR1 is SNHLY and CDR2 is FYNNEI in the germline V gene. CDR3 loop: CASSVDNNSYGYTF. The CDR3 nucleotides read TGTGCCAGCAGTGTGGACAATAACAGCTATGGCTACACCTTC.

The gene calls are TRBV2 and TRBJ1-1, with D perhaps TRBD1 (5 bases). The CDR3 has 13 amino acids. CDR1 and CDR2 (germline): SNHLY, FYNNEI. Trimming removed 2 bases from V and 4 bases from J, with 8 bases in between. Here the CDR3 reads CASSERGGTEAFF. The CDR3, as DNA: TGTGCCAGCAGTGAAAGGGGAGGCACTGAAGCTTTCTTT.

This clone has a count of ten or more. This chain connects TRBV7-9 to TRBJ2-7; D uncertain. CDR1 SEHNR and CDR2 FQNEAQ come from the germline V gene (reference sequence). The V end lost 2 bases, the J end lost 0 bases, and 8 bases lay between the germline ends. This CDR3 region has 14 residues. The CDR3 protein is CASSLQLRSYEQYF. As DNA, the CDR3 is TGTGCCAGCAGCTTACAGCTCCGCTCCTACGAGCAGTACTTC. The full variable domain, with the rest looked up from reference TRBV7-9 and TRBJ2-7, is DTGVSQNPRHKITKRGQNVTFRCDPISEHNRLYWYRQTLGQGPEFLTYFQNEAQLEKSRLLSDRFSAERPKGSFSTLEIQRTEQGDSAMYLCASSLQLRSYEQYFGPGTRLTVT.

CDR3 DNA: TGCGCCAGCAGCCAAGATTTACAGGGGGCGGGCGAGCAGTACTTC. Protein product: CASSQDLQGAGEQYF. The chain couples TRBV4-1 to TRBJ2-7; TRBD1 agrees at 9 bases. The CDR3 spans 15 residues. With V trimmed by 0 bases and J by 6 bases, 6 bases remained unmatched. Germline V lookup: CDR1 MGHRA, CDR2 YSYEKL.

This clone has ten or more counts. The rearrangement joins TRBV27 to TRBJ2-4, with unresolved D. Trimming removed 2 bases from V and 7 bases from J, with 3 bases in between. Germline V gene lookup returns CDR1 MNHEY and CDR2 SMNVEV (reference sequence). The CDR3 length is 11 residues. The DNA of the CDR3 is TGTGCCAGCAGTTTAGGGAACATTCAGTACTTC. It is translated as CASSLGNIQYF.

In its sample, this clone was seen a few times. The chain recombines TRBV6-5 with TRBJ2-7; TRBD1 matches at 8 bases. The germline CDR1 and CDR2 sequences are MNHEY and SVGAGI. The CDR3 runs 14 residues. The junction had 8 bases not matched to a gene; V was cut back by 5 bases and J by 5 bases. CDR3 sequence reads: CASSPMTGEHEQYF. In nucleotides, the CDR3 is TGTGCCAGCAGTCCGATGACAGGGGAGCACGAGCAGTACTTC.

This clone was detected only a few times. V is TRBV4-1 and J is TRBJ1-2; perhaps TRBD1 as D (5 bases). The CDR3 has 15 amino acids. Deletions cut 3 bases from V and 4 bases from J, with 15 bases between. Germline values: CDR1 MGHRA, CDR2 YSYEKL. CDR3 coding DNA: TGCGCCAGCAGCCAGGAAGACAGAGGTACCTATGGCTACACCTTC. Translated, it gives CASSQEDRGTYGYTF.

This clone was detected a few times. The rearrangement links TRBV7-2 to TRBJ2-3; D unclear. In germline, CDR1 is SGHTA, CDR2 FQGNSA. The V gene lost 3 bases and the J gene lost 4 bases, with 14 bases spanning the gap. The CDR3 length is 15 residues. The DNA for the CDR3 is TGTGCCAGCAGCTTCGTCGGTTTAAATTCAGATACGCAGTATTTT. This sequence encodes CASSFVGLNSDTQYF.

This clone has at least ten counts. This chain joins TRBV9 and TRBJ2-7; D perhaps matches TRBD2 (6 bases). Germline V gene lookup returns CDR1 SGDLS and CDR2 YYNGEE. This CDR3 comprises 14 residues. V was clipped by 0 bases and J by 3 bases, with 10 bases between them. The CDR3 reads CASSVGDSNYEQYF. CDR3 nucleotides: TGTGCCAGCAGCGTAGGGGACTCCAACTACGAGCAGTACTTC.

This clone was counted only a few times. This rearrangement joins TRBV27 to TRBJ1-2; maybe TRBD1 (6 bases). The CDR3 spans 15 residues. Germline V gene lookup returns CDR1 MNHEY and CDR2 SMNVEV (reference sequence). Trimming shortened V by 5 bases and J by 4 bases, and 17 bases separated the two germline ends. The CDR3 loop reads CASSANGQTLYGYTF. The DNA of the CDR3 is TGTGCCAGCAGTGCAAACGGACAGACCCTCTATGGCTACACCTTC.

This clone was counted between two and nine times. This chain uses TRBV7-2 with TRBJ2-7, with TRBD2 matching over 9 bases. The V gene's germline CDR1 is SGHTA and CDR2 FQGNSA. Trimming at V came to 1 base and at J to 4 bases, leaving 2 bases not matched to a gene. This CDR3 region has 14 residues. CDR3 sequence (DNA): TGTGCCAGCAGCTTAGAGACTAGCGGTTACGAGCAGTACTTC. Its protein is CASSLETSGYEQYF.

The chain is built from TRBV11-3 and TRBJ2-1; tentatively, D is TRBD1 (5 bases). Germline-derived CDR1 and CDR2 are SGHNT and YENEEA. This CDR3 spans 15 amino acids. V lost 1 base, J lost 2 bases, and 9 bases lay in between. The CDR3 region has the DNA TGTGCCAGCAGCTTAGGGCAGGGCGCCTACAATGAGCAGTTCTTC. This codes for CASSLGQGAYNEQFF.

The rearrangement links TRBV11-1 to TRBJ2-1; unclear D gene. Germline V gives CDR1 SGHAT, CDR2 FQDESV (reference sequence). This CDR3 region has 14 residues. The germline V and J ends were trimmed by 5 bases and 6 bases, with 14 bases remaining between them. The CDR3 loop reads CASSRPPQVNEQFF. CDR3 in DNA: TGTGCCAGCAGCCGTCCCCCCCAAGTCAATGAGCAGTTCTTC.

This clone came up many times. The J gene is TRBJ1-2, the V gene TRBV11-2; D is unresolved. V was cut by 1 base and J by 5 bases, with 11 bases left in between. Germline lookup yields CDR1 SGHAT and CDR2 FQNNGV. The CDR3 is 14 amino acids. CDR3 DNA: TGTGCCAGCAGCTTAGTTTCGGGGTTTTATGGCTACACCTTC. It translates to CASSLVSGFYGYTF.

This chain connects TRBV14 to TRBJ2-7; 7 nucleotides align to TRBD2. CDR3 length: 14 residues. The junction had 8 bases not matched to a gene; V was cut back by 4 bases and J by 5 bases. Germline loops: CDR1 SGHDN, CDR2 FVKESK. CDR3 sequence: CASSPPGGANEQYF. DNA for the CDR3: TGTGCCAGCAGCCCCCCGGGGGGAGCTAACGAGCAGTACTTC.